These 25 T cell receptor beta chains came from one sample sequenced in a study of CD8 T cells in ankylosing spondylitis. TCRdb redid the calling of the 5' RACE reads with MiXCR, one entry per CDR3 protein. The top ten hold roughly a tenth of the sample, which has more than 250,000 distinct CDR3 sequences, 11% seen once. The sequencing sample was made of blood, either unsorted or a sorted T cell fraction (not recorded which). These receptor sequences come from a female donor with ankylosing spondylitis or in good health (not recorded which).

This chain uses TRBV6-2 or TRBV6-3 with TRBJ1-5, with no clear D. There are 13 residues in the CDR3. Germline V gives CDR1 MNHEY, CDR2 SVGEGT. V lost 6 bases, J lost 0 bases, and 6 bases lay in between. CDR3 sequence reads: CASRANSNQPQHF. CDR3 sequence (DNA): TGTGCCAGCAGAGCGAATAGCAATCAGCCCCAGCATTTT.

This clonotype came up many times. The rearrangement links TRBV6-5 to TRBJ1-2; D remains unclear. CDR1 is MNHEY, CDR2 SVGAGI, per germline. The CDR3 extends over 15 amino acids. Trimming pared 4 bases from V and 2 bases from J, leaving 14 bases between. CDR3 in DNA: TGTGCCAGCAGTTCGAGCAGGCCCCTAAACTATGGCTACACCTTC. Its translation is CASSSSRPLNYGYTF.

This clonotype occurred many times. The rearrangement uses TRBV6-1 and TRBJ2-3, with D uncertain. This CDR3 has 14 residues. CDR1 is MNHNS and CDR2 is SASEGT in the germline V gene. V was trimmed by 5 bases and J by 0 bases, leaving 9 bases between them. For the CDR3, the DNA is TGTGCCAGCAGTCTGACGACTAGCACAGATACGCAGTATTTT. Translated, it gives CASSLTTSTDTQYF.

This clonotype was counted many times. This chain connects TRBV5-1 to TRBJ2-1; no firm D call. The CDR3 length is 15 residues. Trimming took off 0 bases at V and 0 bases at J, with 7 bases between the two ends. Germline V gene lookup returns CDR1 SGHRS and CDR2 YFSETQ. In nucleotides, the CDR3 is TGCGCCAGCAGCTTGGGCGCGAGCTCCTACAATGAGCAGTTCTTC. This sequence encodes CASSLGASSYNEQFF.

This clonotype has ten or more counts. V is TRBV12-3 or TRBV12-4 and J is TRBJ1-1, with D possibly being TRBD1 (5 bases). Trimming left V 5 bases short and J 8 bases short, with 18 bases between. The CDR3 extends over 14 amino acids. CDR3 DNA sequence: TGTGCCAGCAGTACACGCCCTGGGCAGGGCGAAGCTTTCTTT. Its protein product is CASSTRPGQGEAFF.

There are many counts of this clonotype. The chain joins TRBV4-3 to TRBJ2-2; no firm D call. Trimming took 0 bases from V and 2 from J, leaving 10 bases between them. From germline, CDR1 is LGHNA and CDR2 YSLEER. The CDR3 length is 16 residues. CDR3 residues: CASSQDLGYNTGELFF. The CDR3 DNA is TGCGCCAGCAGCCAAGATTTGGGCTATAACACCGGGGAGCTGTTTTTT.

This clonotype showed up many times. The chain is built from TRBV5-8 and TRBJ1-2; D not certain. V was clipped by 2 bases and J by 2 bases, with 13 bases between them. CDR3 size: 15 residues. The germline CDR1 and CDR2 sequences are SGHTS and YDEGEE. The CDR3, as DNA: TGTGCCAGCAGCTTACCGGGCCCACTAAACTATGGCTACACCTTC. Its protein product is CASSLPGPLNYGYTF. The complete variable domain, with remaining parts taken from reference TRBV5-8 and TRBJ1-2, reads EAGVTQSPTHLIKTRGQQATLRCSPISGHTSVYWYQQALGLGLQFLLWYDEGEERNRGNFPPRFSGRQFPNYSSELNVNALELEDSALYLCASSLPGPLNYGYTFGSGTRLTVV.

This clonotype was observed a handful of times. The J gene is TRBJ2-1, the V gene TRBV10-3, with 8 bases aligning to TRBD2. The germline gives CDR1 ENHRY, CDR2 SYGVKD. The CDR3 consists of 15 residues. V was clipped by 6 bases and J by 7 bases; unmatched bases: 11. The CDR3 DNA follows: TGTGCCATCAGAAATCCGGGACTAGGAGCAAATGAGCAGTTCTTC. This codes for CAIRNPGLGANEQFF.

This clonotype was detected many times. V usage is TRBV6-5 and J usage is TRBJ2-7, with 10 bases matching TRBD1. CDR3 length: 15 residues. Germline CDR1 and CDR2: MNHEY and SVGAGI. Unmatched junction bases numbered 4, after V lost 4 bases and J lost 1 base. The CDR3 DNA follows: TGTGCCAGCAGTTCGACAGGGGGCGCATCCTACGAGCAGTACTTC. It encodes CASSSTGGASYEQYF.

J is TRBJ2-3 and V is TRBV29-1, with D uncertain. This CDR3 contains 14 residues. The germline V gene has CDR1 SQVTM and CDR2 ANQGSEA. V lost 3 bases and J 0 bases, leaving 10 bases between the germline ends. The CDR3: CSVDLGTSTDTQYF. For the CDR3, the DNA is TGCAGCGTTGACTTGGGAACTAGCACAGATACGCAGTATTTT.

V gene TRBV5-1 combines with J gene TRBJ1-1; D is unclear. Germline CDR1 SGHRS, CDR2 YFSETQ. The CDR3 covers 14 residues. The V end was cut by 0 bases, the J end by 1 base, with 7 bases between. The CDR3 DNA is TGCGCCAGCAGCTTGGATGTCCAGAACACTGAAGCTTTCTTT. Translation: CASSLDVQNTEAFF.

This clonotype has ten or more counts. This chain links TRBV5-1 with TRBJ1-1, with no clear D. The V gene lost 1 base and the J gene lost 3 bases, with 19 bases spanning the gap. Looked up from germline, CDR1 is SGHRS and CDR2 is YFSETQ. The CDR3 runs 17 residues. The CDR3 loop is CASSLRIMGGIDTEAFF. Here the CDR3 DNA reads TGCGCCAGCAGCTTGCGCATAATGGGAGGGATCGACACTGAAGCTTTCTTT.

CDR3 sequence: CASSLWGTGGHEQYF. In DNA form, the CDR3 reads TGTGCCAGCAGTTTATGGGGGACAGGGGGCCACGAGCAGTACTTC. The chain is built from TRBV27 and TRBJ2-7, with 12 positions matching TRBD1. This CDR3 contains 15 residues. The germline V gene encodes CDR1 MNHEY and CDR2 SMNVEV (reference sequence). V gave up 1 base and J gave up 5 bases; unmatched junction bases: 3.

In the case of this clonotype: A much larger clone is a single base away; this may be a read error. V and J are TRBV7-2 and TRBJ2-3; 7 positions match TRBD2. The CDR3 extends over 17 amino acids. CDR1 and CDR2 from the germline V gene are SGHTA and FQGNSA. Losses at the gene ends were 2 bases for V and 6 bases for J; bases not matched to a gene: 14. The CDR3 protein is CASSLLVRAIGRDTQYF. Written as DNA, the CDR3 is TGTGCCAGCAGCTTACTTGTGAGGGCTATCGGGAGGGATACGCAGTATTTT.

This chain connects TRBV9 to TRBJ2-5, with 9 bases fitting TRBD2. Germline lookup yields CDR1 SGDLS and CDR2 YYNGEE. V lost 1 base and J lost 0; bases outside the gene matches: 4. The CDR3 spans 16 residues. This CDR3 reads CASSVNPSGNQETQYF. In nucleotides, the CDR3 is TGTGCCAGCAGCGTAAATCCTAGCGGGAACCAAGAGACCCAGTACTTC.

The sample holds many counts of this clonotype. The V call is TRBV29-1, the J call TRBJ2-5; D gene unclear. CDR3 length: 14 residues. Germline values: CDR1 SQVTM, CDR2 ANQGSEA. V was shortened by 4 bases and J by 5 bases, with 17 bases between the two germline ends. CDR3: CSVASWHSVETQYF. CDR3 in DNA: TGCAGCGTTGCCTCGTGGCATTCGGTGGAGACCCAGTACTTC.

The sample holds many counts of this clonotype. V is TRBV5-1 and J is TRBJ1-1; no firm D call. The CDR3 consists of 15 residues. Looked up from germline, CDR1 is SGHRS and CDR2 is YFSETQ. V lost 1 base to trimming and J lost 3 bases, with 13 bases between them. The CDR3: CASSLMRLGDTEAFF. Written as DNA, the CDR3 is TGCGCCAGCAGCTTGATGAGGCTTGGGGACACTGAAGCTTTCTTT. The whole variable domain, remainder taken from reference TRBV5-1 and TRBJ1-1, is KAGVTQTPRYLIKTRGQQVTLSCSPISGHRSVSWYQQTPGQGLQFLFEYFSETQRNKGNFPGRFSGRQFSNSRSEMNVSTLELGDSALYLCASSLMRLGDTEAFFGQGTRLTVV.

This clonotype was detected many times. The chain employs TRBV20-1 and TRBJ2-5; D is uncertain. Germline V gives CDR1 DFQATT, CDR2 SNEGSKA (reference sequence). The CDR3 covers 10 residues. Trimming removed 4 bases from V and 4 bases from J, with 4 bases in between. This CDR3 reads CSATGETQYF. In nucleotides, the CDR3 is TGCAGTGCTACGGGAGAGACCCAGTACTTC.

The chain joins TRBV12-3 or TRBV12-4 to TRBJ2-7, with D maybe TRBD1 (6 bases). The CDR3 contains 13 residues. V was cut by 5 bases and J by 0 bases, with 8 bases left in between. The CDR3 nucleotides are TGTGCCAGCAGTACGGACAGCTCCTACGAGCAGTACTTC. Its protein product is CASSTDSSYEQYF.

This clonotype was counted a few times. V is TRBV12-3 or TRBV12-4 and J is TRBJ2-7, with 10 bases aligning to TRBD1. CDR3 length: 14 amino acids. V lost 6 bases to trimming and J lost 3 bases; unmatched junction nucleotides: 5. The CDR3 region has the DNA TGTGCCAGCAGGGCCGGGACAGGGGTCTACGAGCAGTACTTC. Translating it yields CASRAGTGVYEQYF.

This clonotype was observed many times. The chain employs TRBV12-3 or TRBV12-4 and TRBJ1-2; D gene uncertain. Trimming left V 3 bases short and J 2 bases short, with 13 bases between. The CDR3 has 15 residues. The CDR3 loop reads CASSFRPGRNYGYTF. CDR3 nucleotide sequence: TGTGCCAGCAGTTTCCGGCCGGGGAGGAACTATGGCTACACCTTC.

There are many counts of this clonotype. The rearrangement links TRBV5-6 to TRBJ1-5, with D maybe TRBD1 (5 bases). The CDR3 has 16 amino acids. The V end lost 0 bases, the J end lost 0 bases, and 10 bases lay between the germline ends. The germline V gene has CDR1 SGHDT and CDR2 YYEEEE. This CDR3 is CASSLGPRDSNQPQHF. The DNA for the CDR3 is TGTGCCAGCAGCTTGGGACCCAGGGATAGCAATCAGCCCCAGCATTTT.

At least ten counts were recorded for this clonotype. The chain is built from TRBV27 and TRBJ2-3; perhaps TRBD2 as D (6 bases). Trimming shortened V by 5 bases and J by 2 bases, and 11 bases separated the two germline ends. CDR3 length equals 14 residues. Germline V lookup: CDR1 MNHEY, CDR2 SMNVEV (reference sequence). The CDR3 DNA reads TGTGCCAGCAGTCAGGGACTCGCCACAGATACGCAGTATTTT. Translating it yields CASSQGLATDTQYF.

This clonotype was picked up one time. A read error may explain this, as a much larger clone is one base away. The V call is TRBV12-3 or TRBV12-4, the J call TRBJ2-1; D ambiguous. CDR3 size: 13 residues. The CDR3 DNA reads as TGTGCCAGCAGTTCAGACCTATACAATGATCAGTTCTTC. It translates to CASSSDLYNDQFF.

The J gene is TRBJ2-7, the V gene TRBV5-1, with no clear D. Germline lookup yields CDR1 SGHRS and CDR2 YFSETQ. Trimming took off 7 bases at V and 0 bases at J, with 8 bases between the two ends. The CDR3 is 12 amino acids. The chain's CDR3 is CASAASSYEQYF. CDR3 DNA: TGCGCCAGCGCCGCTAGCTCCTACGAGCAGTACTTC.